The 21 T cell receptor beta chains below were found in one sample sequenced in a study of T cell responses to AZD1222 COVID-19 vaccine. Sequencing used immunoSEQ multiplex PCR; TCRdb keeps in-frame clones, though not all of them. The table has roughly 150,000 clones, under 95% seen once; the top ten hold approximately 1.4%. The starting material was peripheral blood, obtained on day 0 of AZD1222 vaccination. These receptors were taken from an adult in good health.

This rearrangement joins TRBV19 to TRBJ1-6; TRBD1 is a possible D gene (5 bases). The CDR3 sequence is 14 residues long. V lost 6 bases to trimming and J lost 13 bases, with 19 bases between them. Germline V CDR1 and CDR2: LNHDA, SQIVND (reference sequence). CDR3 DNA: TGTGCCAGTAGGATGTGGGGGAGCCAGGTTCCCCTCCACTTT. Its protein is CASRMWGSQVPLHF. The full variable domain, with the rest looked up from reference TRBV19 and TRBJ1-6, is DGGITQSPKYLFRKEGQNVTLSCEQNLNHDAMYWYRQDPGQGLRLIYYSQIVNDFQKGDIAEGYSVSREKKESFPLTVTSAQKNPTAFYLCASRMWGSQVPLHFGNGTRLTVT.

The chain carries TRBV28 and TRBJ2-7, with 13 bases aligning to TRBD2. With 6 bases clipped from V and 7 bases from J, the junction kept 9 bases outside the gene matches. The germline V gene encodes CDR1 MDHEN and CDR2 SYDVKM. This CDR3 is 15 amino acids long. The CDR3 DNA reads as TGTGCCAGCAGCCCAGGACTAGCGGGAGTGGGTGAGCAGTACTTC. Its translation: CASSPGLAGVGEQYF.

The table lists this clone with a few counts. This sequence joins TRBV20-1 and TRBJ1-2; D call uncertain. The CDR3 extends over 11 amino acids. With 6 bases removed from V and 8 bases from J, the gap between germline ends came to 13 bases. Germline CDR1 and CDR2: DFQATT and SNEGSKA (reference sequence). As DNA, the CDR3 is TGCAGTGCAGGCGAGCTGGACGGCTACACCTTC. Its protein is CSAGELDGYTF.

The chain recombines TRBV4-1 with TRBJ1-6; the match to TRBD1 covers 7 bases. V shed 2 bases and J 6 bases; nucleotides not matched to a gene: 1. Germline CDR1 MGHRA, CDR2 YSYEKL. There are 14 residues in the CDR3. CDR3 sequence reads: CASSQRDSNSPLHF. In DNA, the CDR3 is TGCGCCAGCAGCCAACGGGACAGTAATTCACCCCTCCACTTT.

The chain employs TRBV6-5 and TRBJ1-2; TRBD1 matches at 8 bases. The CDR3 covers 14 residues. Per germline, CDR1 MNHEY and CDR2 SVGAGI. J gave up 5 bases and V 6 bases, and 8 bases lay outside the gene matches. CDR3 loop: CASRIGQGWYGYTF. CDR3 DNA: TGTGCCAGCAGGATCGGACAGGGCTGGTATGGCTACACCTTC.

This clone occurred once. CDR3 sequence (DNA): TGTGCCAGCAGTTACTCGGATTGGGGGGACACTGAAGCTTTCTTT. This codes for CASSYSDWGDTEAFF. The chain is built from TRBV6-6 and TRBJ1-1; D is possibly TRBD1 (5 bases). V was shortened by 0 bases and J by 3 bases, with 11 bases between the two germline ends. The CDR3 loop spans 15 amino acids. Germline-derived CDR1 and CDR2 are MNHNY and SVGAGI (reference sequence).

In DNA, the CDR3 is TGTGCCAGCAGCCAAGAGGGGAAGCTACCACCCCTCCACTTT. Translating it yields CASSQEGKLPPLHF. The chain couples TRBV3-1 (or the pseudogene TRBV3-2) to TRBJ1-6, with D hard to call. Per the germline V gene, CDR1 is LGHDT and CDR2 is YNNKEL (reference sequence). Trimming took off 0 bases at V and 11 bases at J, with 11 bases between the two ends. CDR3 length equals 14 residues.

The CDR3 DNA reads as TGCGCCAGCAGCCAAGGTACAAGGGACACCGGAGGCGGGGAGCTGTTTTTT. Translated, it gives CASSQGTRDTGGGELFF. J is TRBJ2-2 and V is TRBV4-1, with D maybe TRBD1 (6 bases). V was cut by 1 base and J by 7 bases, with 19 bases left in between. Germline loops: CDR1 MGHRA, CDR2 YSYEKL. The CDR3 sequence is 17 residues long.

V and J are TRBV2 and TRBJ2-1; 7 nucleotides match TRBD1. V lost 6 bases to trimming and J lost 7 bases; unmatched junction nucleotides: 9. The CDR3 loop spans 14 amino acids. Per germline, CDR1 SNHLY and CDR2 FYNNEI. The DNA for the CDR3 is TGTGCCAGCAGGGCGACAGGGTTAAGTAATGAGCAGTTCTTC. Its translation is CASRATGLSNEQFF. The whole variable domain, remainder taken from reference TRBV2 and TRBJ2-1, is EPEVTQTPSHQVTQMGQEVILRCVPISNHLYFYWYRQILGQKVEFLVSFYNNEISEKSEIFDDQFSVERPDGSNFTLKIRSTKLEDSAMYFCASRATGLSNEQFFGPGTRLTVL.

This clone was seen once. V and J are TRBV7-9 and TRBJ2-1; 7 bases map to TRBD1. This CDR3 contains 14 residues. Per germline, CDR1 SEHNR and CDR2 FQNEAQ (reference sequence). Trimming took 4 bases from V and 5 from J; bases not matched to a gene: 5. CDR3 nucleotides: TGTGCCAGCAGCTCAGGGGGTTCGGACAATGAGCAGTTCTTC. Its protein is CASSSGGSDNEQFF.

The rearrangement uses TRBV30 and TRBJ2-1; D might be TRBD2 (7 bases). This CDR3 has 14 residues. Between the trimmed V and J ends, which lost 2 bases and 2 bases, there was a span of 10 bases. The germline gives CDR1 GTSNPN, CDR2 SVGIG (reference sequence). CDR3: CAWSRGGAYNEQFF. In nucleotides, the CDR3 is TGTGCCTGGAGTCGCGGGGGCGCCTACAATGAGCAGTTCTTC.

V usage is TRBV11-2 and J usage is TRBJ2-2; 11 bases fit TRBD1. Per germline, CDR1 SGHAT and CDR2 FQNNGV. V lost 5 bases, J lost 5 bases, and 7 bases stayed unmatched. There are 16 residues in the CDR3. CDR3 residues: CASSLRTGGWTGELFF. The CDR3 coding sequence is TGTGCCAGCAGCCTTCGGACAGGGGGCTGGACCGGGGAGCTGTTTTTT.

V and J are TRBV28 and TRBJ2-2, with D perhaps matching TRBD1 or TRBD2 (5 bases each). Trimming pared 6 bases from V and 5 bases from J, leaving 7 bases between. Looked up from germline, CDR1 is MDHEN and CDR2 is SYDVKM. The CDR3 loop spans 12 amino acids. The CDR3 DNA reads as TGTGCCAGCAGAGAGGGGACCGGGGAGCTGTTTTTT. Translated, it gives CASREGTGELFF. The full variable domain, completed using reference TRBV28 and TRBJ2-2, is DVKVTQSSRYLVKRTGEKVFLECVQDMDHENMFWYRQDPGLGLRLIYFSYDVKMKEKGDIPEGYSVSREKKERFSLILESASTNQTSMYLCASREGTGELFFGEGSRLTVL.

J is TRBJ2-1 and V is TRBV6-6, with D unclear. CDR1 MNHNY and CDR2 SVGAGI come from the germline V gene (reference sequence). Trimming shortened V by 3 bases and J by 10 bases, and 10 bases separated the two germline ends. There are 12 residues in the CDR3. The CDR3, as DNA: TGTGCCAGCAGTTATATGGAAGTCGAGCAGTTCTTC. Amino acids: CASSYMEVEQFF.

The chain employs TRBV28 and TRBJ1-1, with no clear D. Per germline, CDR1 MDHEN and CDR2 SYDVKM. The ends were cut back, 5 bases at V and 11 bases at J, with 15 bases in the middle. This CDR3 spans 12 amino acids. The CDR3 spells CASSPGETSAFF. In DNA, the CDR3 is TGTGCCAGCAGTCCCGGAGAGACCAGCGCTTTCTTT.

CDR3 in DNA: TGTGCCAGCAGCTTGGACGGGCCGGGGGGGGCCAACGTCCTGACTTTC. Its protein product is CASSLDGPGGANVLTF. V usage is TRBV5-4 and J usage is TRBJ2-6; D is possibly TRBD2 (5 bases). The germline gives CDR1 SGHNT, CDR2 YYREEE (reference sequence). The V and J ends lost 0 bases and 4 bases respectively, with 11 bases between them. The CDR3 runs to 16 residues. Using reference TRBV5-4 and TRBJ2-6 for the parts outside the CDR3, the full variable domain is ETGVTQSPTHLIKTRGQQVTLRCSSQSGHNTVSWYQQALGQGPQFIFQYYREEENGRGNFPPRFSGLQFPNYSSELNVNALELDDSALYLCASSLDGPGGANVLTFGAGSRLTVL.

Here the CDR3 DNA reads TGTGCCAGCAGCGCCCCCGCAGGGTGGACTAACTATGGCTACACCTTC. Amino acids: CASSAPAGWTNYGYTF. This chain connects TRBV7-9 to TRBJ1-2; TRBD1 is a possible D gene (5 bases). The V end lost 5 bases, the J end lost 0 bases, and 16 bases lay between the germline ends. From germline, CDR1 is SEHNR and CDR2 FQNEAQ (reference sequence). This CDR3 has 16 amino acids.

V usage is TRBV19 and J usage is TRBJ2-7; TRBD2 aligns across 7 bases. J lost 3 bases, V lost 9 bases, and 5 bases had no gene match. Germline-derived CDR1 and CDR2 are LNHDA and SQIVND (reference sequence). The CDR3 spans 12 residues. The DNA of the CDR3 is TGTGCCAGCGGGGAGGGGAACTACGAGCAGTACTTC. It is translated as CASGEGNYEQYF.

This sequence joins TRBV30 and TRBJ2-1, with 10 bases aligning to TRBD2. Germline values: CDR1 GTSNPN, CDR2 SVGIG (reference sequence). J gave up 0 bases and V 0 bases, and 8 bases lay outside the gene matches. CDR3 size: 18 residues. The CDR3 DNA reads TGTGCCTGGAGTGTAAGCGGGGGGGCCGGGAGCTCCTACAATGAGCAGTTCTTC. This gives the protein CAWSVSGGAGSSYNEQFF.

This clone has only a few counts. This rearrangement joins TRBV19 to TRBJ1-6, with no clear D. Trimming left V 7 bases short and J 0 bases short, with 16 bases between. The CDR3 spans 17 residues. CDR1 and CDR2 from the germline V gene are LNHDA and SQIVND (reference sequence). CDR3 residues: CASTASTYSSYNSPLHF. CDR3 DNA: TGTGCCAGTACCGCGAGCACATACAGCTCCTATAATTCACCCCTCCACTTT. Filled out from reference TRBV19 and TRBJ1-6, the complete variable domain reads DGGITQSPKYLFRKEGQNVTLSCEQNLNHDAMYWYRQDPGQGLRLIYYSQIVNDFQKGDIAEGYSVSREKKESFPLTVTSAQKNPTAFYLCASTASTYSSYNSPLHFGNGTRLTVT.

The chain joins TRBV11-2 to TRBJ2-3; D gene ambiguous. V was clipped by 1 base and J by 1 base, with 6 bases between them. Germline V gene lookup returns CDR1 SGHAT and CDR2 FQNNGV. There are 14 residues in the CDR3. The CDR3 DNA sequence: TGTGCCAGCAGCTTAGCGGCCCGCACAGATACGCAGTATTTT. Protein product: CASSLAARTDTQYF. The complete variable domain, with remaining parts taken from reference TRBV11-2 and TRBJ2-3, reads EAGVAQSPRYKIIEKRQSVAFWCNPISGHATLYWYQQILGQGPKLLIQFQNNGVVDDSQLPKDRFSAERLKGVDSTLKIQPAKLEDSAVYLCASSLAARTDTQYFGPGTRLTVL.